This T cell receptor (beta chain) was observed in a study of beta chain features in type 1 diabetes. Whole-study results and caveats: More deletions and fewer insertions at VDJ junctions were found in patients with type 1 diabetes. Patients and controls would share equally any PCR tilt toward shorter templates. Shorter TCRB CDR3s, moderately but significantly so, marked every one of the four CD4+ subsets in Type 1 diabetes patients.

One heparinised draw, averaging about 110 mL, was taken per donor. Staining for CD45RO/CCR7/CD25/CD127/CD95/CD27 allowed sorting of CD4+ naive, central memory, regulatory and stem cell-like memory cells. The study reverse transcribed the entire isolated RNA, so it sequenced expressed TCRB transcripts. Sequenced by immunoSEQ multiplex PCR; TCRdb stores in-frame clones only, minus some. The sample gives about 400,000 clones, roughly 13% of which show up once; 0.0085% to 0.012% is in the top ten. In this sample, this clone turned up a few times. The antigen remains undetermined. After removal of 4 bases from V and 4 bases from J, the junction contained 12 bases not matched to a gene. This CDR3 is built from 17 residues. Germline-derived CDR1 and CDR2 are SGHNT and YYREEE (reference sequence).

The sequence was obtained from a woman in her late teens or twenties with type 1 diabetes. Sequenced: naive CD4+ T cells from blood. The J gene is TRBJ2-1, the V gene TRBV5-4, with TRBD2 matching 9 bases. The CDR3 here is CASSALGGTSSYNEQFF. Here the CDR3 DNA reads TGTGCCAGCAGCGCGCTAGGTGGGACTAGCAGTTACAATGAGCAGTTCTTC.